This T cell receptor (beta chain) originates from a study of memory CD4+ T cells and cytomegalovirus serostatus (dated by TCRdb to about 2019). Some background on the complete study: The roughly 35 healthy Belgian adults in the cohort included 9 who were CMV seropositive and around 25 who were CMV seronegative. To replicate a published TCR-based CMV serostatus classifier, the study sequenced CD4+ memory TCRbeta repertoires from a Belgian cohort whose cytomegalovirus serostatus was known. Findings and caveats that apply to the study as a whole: Among the 150 to 200 previously reported CMV-associated TCRbeta sequences, 60 to 70 showed up in the CD4+ memory repertoires, with each one found in between one and five individuals. Only CD4+CD45RO+ memory cells were sequenced, unlike the original study, which covered naive and memory CD4+ and CD8+ populations. The original-framework classifier achieved a median bootstrapped AUC of almost 0.97 with a 95% CI of 0.76-1.00 on the Belgian cohort. CMV serostatus prediction reached a median bootstrapped AUC of 0.95 with the original framework and 0.91 with a US-trained random forest. Results were interpreted as suggesting that the CMV-associated TCR signature is largely present in the CD4+ memory repertoire.

The Quick-DNA Microprep Kit was used to extract genomic DNA from the sorted cells. Amplification of TCRbeta DNA was done with the immunoSEQ hsTCRbeta kit, following the protocol from the manufacturer. TCRbeta libraries were sequenced on an Illumina MiSeq instrument. The authors' pipeline ran thus. Once out-of-frame sequences had been removed, a few million distinct TCRbeta sequences were left, which works out to an average of approximately 72,000 per individual. Two values were used to score each individual: the count of 150 to 200 previously reported CMV-associated TCRbeta sequences and the total count of productive distinct TCRbeta sequences. A beta-binomial model was reimplemented in Python, and scikit-learn random forests with default parameters were trained on US cohort data. Classifier performance on the Belgian cohort was summarized as median AUC with percentile confidence intervals over 10,000 bootstrap iterations. In TCRdb, the immuneACCESS table is reduced to in-frame sequences with V and J assigned. These tables do not hold every clone; where another copy was compared, an unresolved V gene accounts for under half, and the others remain unexplained. The V and J calls and clone size are taken from that table; D and trimming were inferred from the DNA. This sample has tens of thousands of clones in its table, and roughly 80% of those were observed once. The ten largest clones take up about 0.86% of the sample.

A remark on this clone: Its antigen has not been determined. No much larger clone exists at a distance of one base, and base qualities are not known.

Single viable CD3+CD4+CD8-CD45RO+ cells were sorted as memory CD4+ T cells on a FACSAria II. CMV serostatus was assessed using a Roche Elecsys assay, by which serum IgG against CMV pp150, pp28, p38 and p52 was detected. After the samples were thawed, total CD4+ T cells were enriched through positive selection using CD4 magnetic microbeads. Samples originated from another study that specifically interrogated the CD4+ T cell memory repertoire. Peripheral blood mononuclear cells were isolated and cryopreserved according to standard operating procedures, and serum was kept at -80 degrees C. CD3-PerCP (BW264/56), CD4-APC (RPA-T4), CD45RO-PE (UCHT1) and CD8-Pacific Orange (3B5) antibodies were used for staining, and non-viable cells were excluded with Sytox blue. The clonotype originates from an adult in good health and CMV-seronegative. The material sequenced was memory CD4+ T cells from blood.

The DNA sequence is as follows: TGTGCCAGCAGCTTATGGGGGGGGCAGTCCTACAATGAGCAGTTCTTC. It encodes CASSLWGGQSYNEQFF. The rearranged segments are TRBV7-6 and TRBJ2-1; the D region possibly corresponds to TRBD2 (7 bases align). Based on the germline V gene, the CDR1 and CDR2 sequences are SGHVS and FNYEAQ. CDR3 length: 16 amino acids, cysteine to phenylalanine. Of all the DNA, just the CDR3 is kept, 48 bases in frame from base 1. V drops 2 bases and J drops 1 base, leaving 12 bases in between. Outside the CDR3, residues come from the reference TRBV7-6 and TRBJ2-1 proteins, so the full variable domain is: GAGVSQSPRYKVTKRGQDVALRCDPISGHVSLYWYRQALGQGPEFLTYFNYEAQQDKSGLPNDRFSAERPEGSISTLTIQRTEQRDSAMYRCASSLWGGQSYNEQFFGPGTRLTVL.